The subject of this entry is one TCR beta chain. The method was immunoSEQ multiplex PCR; TCRdb's version includes in-frame clones alone and lacks a portion of them. The table records about 170,000 clones, about 85% of them present only once. This specimen belongs to a study of blood T cell repertoires in COVID-19. For the study at large: PBMCs, B-cell-depleted T cells, or T cells were the source of the cDNA or gDNA that made up the material.

Enrolment of Seattle patients took place during active infection, and they were followed longitudinally. J was trimmed by 8 bases and V by 4 bases; bases with no gene match: 9. From germline, CDR1 is SGHVS and CDR2 FQNEAQ. This CDR3 comprises 15 residues. This receptor was identified in an elderly man with COVID-19, enrolled during active disease. Specimen: peripheral blood. This chain links TRBV7-8 with TRBJ1-4; 8 bases map to TRBD1. CDR3 nucleotide sequence: TGTGCCAGCAGCTCCCGACAGGGGTACGGGGAAAAACTGTTTTTT. Residues: CASSSRQGYGEKLFF.